This TCR beta chain originates from a study of blood T cell repertoires in COVID-19. About the research overall: The study drew acute and convalescent COVID-19 samples from the United States, Italy and Spain.

Enrolment of Seattle patients took place during active infection, and they were followed longitudinally. The CDR3 has 18 residues. From germline, CDR1 is SEHNR and CDR2 FQNEAQ (reference sequence). Germline trimming cut 4 bases from V and 3 bases from J; bases unmatched to any gene: 16. In the source study's methods: Nucleated cell number was recorded as an estimate derived from reference gene primer amplification. Profiling relied on immunoSEQ multiplex PCR, and the TCRdb table lists in-frame clones only, not all of them. V and J calls and clone size are those listed in that table; D and trimming were worked out from the DNA. The table lists roughly 120,000 clones, 85% to 90% of them singletons.

The source material was peripheral blood. The V and J genes are TRBV7-9 and TRBJ2-3; 7 bases agree with TRBD1. The TCR comes from a woman between 55 and 75 years old with COVID-19, enrolled during active disease. The chain's CDR3 is CASSSNTRQGLRTDTQYF. The CDR3, as DNA: TGTGCCAGCAGCTCTAACACAAGACAGGGCCTGAGGACAGATACGCAGTATTTT.